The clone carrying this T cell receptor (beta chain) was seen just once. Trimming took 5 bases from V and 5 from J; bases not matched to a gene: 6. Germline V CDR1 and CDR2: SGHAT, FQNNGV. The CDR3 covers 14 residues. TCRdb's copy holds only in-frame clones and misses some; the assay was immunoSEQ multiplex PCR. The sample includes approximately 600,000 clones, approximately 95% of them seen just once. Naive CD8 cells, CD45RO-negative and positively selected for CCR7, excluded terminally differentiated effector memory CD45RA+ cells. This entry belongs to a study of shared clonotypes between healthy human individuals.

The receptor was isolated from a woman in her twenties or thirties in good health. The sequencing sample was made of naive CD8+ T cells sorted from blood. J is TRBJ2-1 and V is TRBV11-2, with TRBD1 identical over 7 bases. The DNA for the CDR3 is TGTGCCAGCAGCACAGGGGTGCCCCACAATGAGCAGTTCTTC. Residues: CASSTGVPHNEQFF.